The 24 T cell receptor beta chains below come from one sample, sequenced in a study of blood T cell repertoires in COVID-19. Assay: immunoSEQ multiplex PCR; the TCRdb copy retains only in-frame clones and omits some. The sample contains hundreds of thousands of clones, around nine tenths of which appear only once. The source material was PBMCs or T cells enriched from blood (not recorded which). These receptors were obtained from a woman in her late teens or twenties with acute COVID-19.

The chain links TRBV6-5 to TRBJ2-7; 9 bases are shared with TRBD2. V gave up 5 bases and J gave up 4 bases; unmatched junction bases: 9. The length of the CDR3 is 15 residues. CDR1 is MNHEY, CDR2 SVGAGI, per germline. The CDR3 spells CASSRALAGIYEQYF. The CDR3 DNA follows: TGTGCCAGCAGTAGGGCCCTAGCGGGAATTTACGAGCAGTACTTC.

The rearrangement uses TRBV7-9 and TRBJ2-1; tentative D call: TRBD2 (6 bases). V lost 3 bases and J 9 bases, leaving 15 bases between the germline ends. The CDR3 covers 14 residues. The germline V gene encodes CDR1 SEHNR and CDR2 FQNEAQ (reference sequence). CDR3 DNA: TGTGCCAGCAGCTTTACGGGGGAGGTGGGTGAGCAGTTCTTC. Translation: CASSFTGEVGEQFF.

This rearrangement joins TRBV9 to TRBJ2-1; TRBD2 agrees at 7 bases. Per the germline V gene, CDR1 is SGDLS and CDR2 is YYNGEE. Unmatched junction bases numbered 4, after V lost 4 bases and J lost 3 bases. The CDR3 covers 14 residues. CDR3 region: CASSSGGGYNEQFF. The CDR3 coding sequence is TGTGCCAGCAGCTCGGGAGGTGGCTACAATGAGCAGTTCTTC.

The gene calls are TRBV6-5 and TRBJ2-5; weak D call: TRBD2 (7 bases). With 0 bases removed from V and 5 bases from J, the gap between germline ends came to 16 bases. Germline V gene lookup returns CDR1 MNHEY and CDR2 SVGAGI. CDR3 size: 16 residues. For the CDR3, the DNA is TGTGCCAGCAGTTACTCATGGGGGGGCCGGCGGGAGACCCAGTACTTC. It is translated as CASSYSWGGRRETQYF.

CDR3 amino acids: CASTQRETQYF. CDR3 bases: TGTGCCAGCACTCAGCGAGAGACCCAGTACTTC. V usage is TRBV28 and J usage is TRBJ2-5; D not resolved. There are 11 residues in the CDR3. V was shortened by 7 bases and J by 4 bases, with 7 bases between the two germline ends. CDR1 and CDR2 from the germline V gene are MDHEN and SYDVKM.

A single count supports this clone. V and J are TRBV7-6 and TRBJ2-1; TRBD2 matches 8 bases. V dropped 1 base and J dropped 4; count of bases not matched to a gene: 3. The CDR3 loop spans 15 amino acids. Germline V CDR1 and CDR2: SGHVS, FNYEAQ. CDR3 bases: TGTGCCAGCAGCTTAGGACTAGCGTCGTACAATGAGCAGTTCTTC. This gives the protein CASSLGLASYNEQFF.

V usage is TRBV2 and J usage is TRBJ2-2, with a tentative D call TRBD2 (5 bases). Between the trimmed V and J ends, which lost 8 bases and 1 base, there was a span of 14 bases. Germline lookup yields CDR1 SNHLY and CDR2 FYNNEI. This CDR3 comprises 15 residues. CDR3 nucleotides: TGTGCCAGCGAATTGGGCCGGGGGAACACCGGGGAGCTGTTTTTT. Protein sequence: CASELGRGNTGELFF.

J is TRBJ2-7 and V is TRBV7-9; tentatively, D is TRBD1 (5 bases). The germline V and J ends were trimmed by 5 bases and 4 bases, with 12 bases remaining between them. The germline gives CDR1 SEHNR, CDR2 FQNEAQ (reference sequence). The CDR3 is 13 residues long. The CDR3 loop is CASSAEDSYEQYF. CDR3 nucleotide sequence: TGTGCCAGCAGCGCAGAAGACAGTTACGAGCAGTACTTC.

V is TRBV5-6 and J is TRBJ1-6; D not resolved. Trimming shortened V by 0 bases and J by 0 bases, and 10 bases separated the two germline ends. This CDR3 contains 17 residues. Germline V gene lookup returns CDR1 SGHDT and CDR2 YYEEEE. Here the CDR3 DNA reads TGTGCCAGCAGCTTGGATAAAAGGAGCTCCTATAATTCACCCCTCCACTTT. Translating it yields CASSLDKRSSYNSPLHF.

The chain is built from TRBV25-1 and TRBJ1-1, with D perhaps matching TRBD1 (6 bases). This CDR3 is built from 13 residues. The germline V gene has CDR1 MGHDK and CDR2 SYGVNS. V was clipped by 7 bases and J by 13 bases, with 22 bases between them. For the CDR3, the DNA is TGTGCCAGCATTGGTTCGACAGGAAGAAAAGGTTTCTTT. Its translation is CASIGSTGRKGFF.

This clone was detected only once. This CDR3 is CASSLVVTTGELFF. The CDR3 nucleotides are TGTGCCAGCAGCCTGGTAGTGACAACCGGGGAGCTGTTTTTT. The chain combines TRBV7-9 with TRBJ2-2; D is undetermined. The CDR3 loop spans 14 amino acids. Germline CDR1 reads SEHNR; CDR2 reads FQNEAQ (reference sequence). Trimming stripped 5 bases from V and 5 bases from J, with 12 bases between.

The J gene is TRBJ1-1, the V gene TRBV13, with D uncertain. The CDR3 sequence is 11 residues long. Germline loops: CDR1 PRHDT, CDR2 FYEKMQ (reference sequence). CDR3 region: CAAAVNTEAFF. DNA for the CDR3: TGTGCTGCGGCTGTGAACACTGAAGCTTTCTTT.

The chain recombines TRBV10-3 with TRBJ1-2, with 10 bases lining up with TRBD1. V dropped 5 bases and J dropped 9; count of bases not matched to a gene: 6. CDR1 and CDR2 (germline): ENHRY, SYGVKD. The CDR3 sequence is 13 residues long. In DNA form, the CDR3 reads TGTGCCATCAGTATGGACAGGGGGATGAGCTACACCTTC. Protein product: CAISMDRGMSYTF.

V is TRBV7-9 and J is TRBJ1-6, with D uncertain. Germline CDR1 SEHNR, CDR2 FQNEAQ (reference sequence). The CDR3 covers 12 residues. Trimming removed 5 bases at V and 10 bases at J, with 9 bases between. The CDR3, as DNA: TGTGCCAGCAGCCAACTTAACTCACCCCTCCACTTT. It encodes CASSQLNSPLHF.

This clone appeared a single time. The chain is built from TRBV7-9 and TRBJ1-5, with TRBD1 identical over 7 bases. Germline V gene data show CDR1 as SEHNR and CDR2 as FQNEAQ (reference sequence). The junction had 0 bases not matched to a gene; V was cut back by 1 base and J by 6 bases. The CDR3 sequence is 13 residues long. CDR3 sequence: CASSLDRGQPQHF. The CDR3 DNA reads TGTGCCAGCAGCTTAGACAGGGGTCAGCCCCAGCATTTT.

This clone has just one count. The chain employs TRBV29-1 and TRBJ2-3, with TRBD1 matching over 7 bases. The trim removed 4 bases at V and 4 bases at J, leaving 5 bases unmatched. Germline V gives CDR1 SQVTM, CDR2 ANQGSEA. The CDR3 has 13 residues. CDR3 in amino acids: CSVVLTGPDTQYF. CDR3 bases: TGCAGCGTTGTTTTGACAGGGCCAGATACGCAGTATTTT.

The chain uses TRBV7-2 and TRBJ1-6; 9 nucleotides align to TRBD1. The junction had 13 bases not matched to a gene; V was cut back by 5 bases and J by 14 bases. The CDR3 has 15 amino acids. The germline V gene has CDR1 SGHTA and CDR2 FQGNSA. The CDR3 nucleotides read TGTGCCAGCAGCGCTCGGGGACAGGGCGGGGTGGCCCTCCACTTT. Amino acids: CASSARGQGGVALHF.

This chain links TRBV10-3 with TRBJ2-7, with 8 bases fitting TRBD2. Germline V gene data show CDR1 as ENHRY and CDR2 as SYGVKD. This CDR3 contains 16 residues. Losses at the gene ends were 3 bases for V and 1 base for J; bases not matched to a gene: 8. The CDR3 protein is CAISDHAGGRSYEQYF. Written as DNA, the CDR3 is TGTGCCATCAGTGACCATGCCGGCGGGAGGTCCTACGAGCAGTACTTC.

This clone was recorded only once. CDR3 region: CASSSRGIHGYTF. The CDR3 coding sequence is TGTGCCAGCAGTTCTAGGGGGATACATGGCTACACCTTC. The chain uses TRBV12-3 or TRBV12-4 and TRBJ1-2, with D maybe TRBD1 (6 bases). The CDR3 has 13 residues. V lost 4 bases and J lost 6, with 12 bases in between.

V is TRBV7-3 and J is TRBJ2-2, with TRBD1 matching over 7 bases. This CDR3 has 14 residues. Trimming at V came to 4 bases and at J to 1 base, leaving 0 bases not matched to a gene. The V gene's germline CDR1 is SGHTA and CDR2 FQGTGA. In DNA form, the CDR3 reads TGTGCCAGCAGCTGGGACAGGAACACCGGGGAGCTGTTTTTT. It codes for CASSWDRNTGELFF.

The CDR3 loop is CASSLSLGPTSYEQYF. CDR3 in DNA: TGTGCCAGCAGCTTATCCTTGGGGCCCACTTCCTACGAGCAGTACTTC. The chain carries TRBV7-2 and TRBJ2-7; tentative D call: TRBD1 (5 bases). Per germline, CDR1 SGHTA and CDR2 FQGNSA. The CDR3 is 16 residues long. With 2 bases removed from V and 1 base from J, the gap between germline ends came to 15 bases.

CDR3 region: CASSLMGQNEQFF. The CDR3 DNA is TGTGCCAGCAGCTTAATGGGCCAAAATGAGCAGTTCTTC. The rearrangement joins TRBV7-9 to TRBJ2-1, with D unclear. Trimming shortened V by 2 bases and J by 7 bases, and 9 bases separated the two germline ends. This CDR3 has 13 amino acids. Germline loops: CDR1 SEHNR, CDR2 FQNEAQ (reference sequence).

The J gene is TRBJ2-1, the V gene TRBV24-1; TRBD2 is a possible D gene (5 bases). Between the trimmed V and J ends, which lost 1 base and 0 bases, there was a span of 9 bases. CDR1 is KGHDR, CDR2 SFDVKD, per germline. The CDR3 runs to 16 residues. The CDR3 here is CATSDFGRTSYNEQFF. The CDR3 nucleotides are TGTGCCACCAGTGATTTTGGGAGAACCTCCTACAATGAGCAGTTCTTC.

The CDR3 sequence: CASSPFRDRIEKLFF. The CDR3 DNA follows: TGTGCCAGCAGCCCTTTCCGGGACAGGATAGAAAAACTGTTTTTT. This chain uses TRBV11-2 with TRBJ1-4, with 8 bases lining up with TRBD1. J lost 8 bases, V lost 5 bases, and 10 bases had no gene match. In germline, CDR1 is SGHAT, CDR2 FQNNGV. CDR3 length equals 15 residues.